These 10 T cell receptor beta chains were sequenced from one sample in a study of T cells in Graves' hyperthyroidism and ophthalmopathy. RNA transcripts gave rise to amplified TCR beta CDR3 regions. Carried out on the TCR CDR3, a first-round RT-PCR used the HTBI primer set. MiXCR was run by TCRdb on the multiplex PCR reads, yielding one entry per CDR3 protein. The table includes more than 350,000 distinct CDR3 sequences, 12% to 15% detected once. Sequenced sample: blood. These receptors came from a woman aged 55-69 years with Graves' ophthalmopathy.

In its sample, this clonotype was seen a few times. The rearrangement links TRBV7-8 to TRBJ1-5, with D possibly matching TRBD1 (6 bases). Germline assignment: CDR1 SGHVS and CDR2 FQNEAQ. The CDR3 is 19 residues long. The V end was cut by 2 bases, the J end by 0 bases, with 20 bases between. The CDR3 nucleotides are TGTGCCAGCAGCTTACGTTCCGGGACACCCGGAAATAGCAATCAGCCCCAGCATTTT. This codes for CASSLRSGTPGNSNQPQHF.

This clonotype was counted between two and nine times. The CDR3 protein is CSAQSPGTSVADTQYF. The DNA of the CDR3 is TGCAGTGCTCAGAGCCCCGGGACTAGCGTAGCAGATACGCAGTATTTT. This chain uses TRBV20-1 with TRBJ2-3; 10 bases agree with TRBD2. The CDR3 is 16 residues long. J gave up 4 bases and V 5 bases, and 12 bases lay outside the gene matches. Germline V gene data show CDR1 as DFQATT and CDR2 as SNEGSKA (reference sequence).

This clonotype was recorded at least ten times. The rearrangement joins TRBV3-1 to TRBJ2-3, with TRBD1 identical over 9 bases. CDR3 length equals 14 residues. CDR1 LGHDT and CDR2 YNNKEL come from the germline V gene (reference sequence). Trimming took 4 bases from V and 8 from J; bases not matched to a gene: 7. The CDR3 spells CASSLGQGMGTQYF. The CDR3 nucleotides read TGTGCCAGCAGCCTGGGACAGGGAATGGGTACGCAGTATTTT.

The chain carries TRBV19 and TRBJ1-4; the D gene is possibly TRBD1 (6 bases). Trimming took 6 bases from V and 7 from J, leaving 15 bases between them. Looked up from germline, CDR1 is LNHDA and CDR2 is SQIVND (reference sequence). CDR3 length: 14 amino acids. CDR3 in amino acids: CASSRRSGAEKLFF. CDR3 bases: TGTGCCAGTAGCCGACGGTCAGGGGCTGAAAAACTGTTTTTT.

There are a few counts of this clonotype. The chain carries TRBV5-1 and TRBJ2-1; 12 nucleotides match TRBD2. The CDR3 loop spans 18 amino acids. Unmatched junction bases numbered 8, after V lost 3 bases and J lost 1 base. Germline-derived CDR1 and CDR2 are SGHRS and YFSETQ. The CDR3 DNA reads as TGCGCCAGCAGCTCTGGACTAGCGGGAACCAGATCCTACAATGAGCAGTTCTTC. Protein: CASSSGLAGTRSYNEQFF.

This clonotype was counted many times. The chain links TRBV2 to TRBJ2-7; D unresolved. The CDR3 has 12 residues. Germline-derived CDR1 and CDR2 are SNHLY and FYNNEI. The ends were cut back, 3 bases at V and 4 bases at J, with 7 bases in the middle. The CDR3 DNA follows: TGTGCCAGCAGTGATAATAGTTACGAGCAGTACTTC. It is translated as CASSDNSYEQYF.

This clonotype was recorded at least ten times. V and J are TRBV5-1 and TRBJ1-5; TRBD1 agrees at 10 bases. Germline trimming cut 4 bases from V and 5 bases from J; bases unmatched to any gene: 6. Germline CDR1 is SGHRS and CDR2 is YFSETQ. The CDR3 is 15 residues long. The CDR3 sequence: CASSMTGGLYQPQHF. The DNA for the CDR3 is TGCGCCAGCAGCATGACAGGGGGCCTGTATCAGCCCCAGCATTTT.

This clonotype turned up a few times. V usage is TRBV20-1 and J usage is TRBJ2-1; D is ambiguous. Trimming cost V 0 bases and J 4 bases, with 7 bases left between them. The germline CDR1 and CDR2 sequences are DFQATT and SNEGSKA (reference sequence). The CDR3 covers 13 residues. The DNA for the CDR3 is TGCAGTGCTAGAGATCTACCATACAATGAGCAGTTCTTC. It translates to CSARDLPYNEQFF.

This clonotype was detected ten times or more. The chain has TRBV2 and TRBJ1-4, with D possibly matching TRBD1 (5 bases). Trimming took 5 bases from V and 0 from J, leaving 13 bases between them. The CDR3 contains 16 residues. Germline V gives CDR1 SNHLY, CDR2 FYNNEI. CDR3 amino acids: CASSSDRPSTNEKLFF. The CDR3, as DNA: TGTGCCAGCAGTTCCGACAGACCCTCAACTAATGAAAAACTGTTTTTT.

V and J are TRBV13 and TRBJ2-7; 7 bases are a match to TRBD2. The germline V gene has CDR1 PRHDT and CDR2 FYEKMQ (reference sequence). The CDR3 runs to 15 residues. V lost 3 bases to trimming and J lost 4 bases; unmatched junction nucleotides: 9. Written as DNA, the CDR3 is TGTGCCAGCAGCTTTGGGGGGGGTTTTGGGTACGAGCAGTACTTC. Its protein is CASSFGGGFGYEQYF.